The 15 T cell receptor beta chains given below trace back to one sample, sequenced in a study of T cell responses to AZD1222 COVID-19 vaccine. Repertoires were generated with immunoSEQ multiplex PCR, while TCRdb's copy carries only in-frame clones and drops some. Among 100,000 to 150,000 clones listed, over 75% were seen once. Sequenced material: peripheral blood, taken on day 0 of AZD1222 vaccination. These receptors all come from an adult in good health.

CDR3 bases: TGCAGTGCTAGTAAGGGGTCTGATGGCTACACCTTC. This sequence encodes CSASKGSDGYTF. V is TRBV20-1 and J is TRBJ1-2; tentative D call: TRBD1 (5 bases). With 3 bases removed from V and 6 bases from J, the gap between germline ends came to 11 bases. Germline values: CDR1 DFQATT, CDR2 SNEGSKA (reference sequence). CDR3 length: 12 residues.

The CDR3 reads CASSAWGQGEANEKLFF. CDR3 bases: TGTGCCAGTAGTGCATGGGGACAGGGGGAGGCTAATGAAAAACTGTTTTTT. This chain uses TRBV19 with TRBJ1-4; 11 bases align to TRBD1. V was pared by 5 bases and J by 3 bases, with 8 bases of the junction left unmatched. CDR3 length: 17 amino acids. The V gene's germline CDR1 is LNHDA and CDR2 SQIVND (reference sequence).

This chain links TRBV5-8 with TRBJ2-1, with D tentatively TRBD1 (5 bases). This CDR3 is 13 amino acids long. Germline V lookup: CDR1 SGHTS, CDR2 YDEGEE. V lost 2 bases and J lost 6, with 9 bases in between. CDR3 loop: CASSFDQGNEQFF. The CDR3 region has the DNA TGTGCCAGCAGCTTCGATCAGGGCAATGAGCAGTTCTTC.

The gene calls are TRBV10-1 and TRBJ2-3; 8 nucleotides line up with TRBD1. The CDR3 contains 16 residues. V gave up 3 bases and J gave up 2 bases; unmatched junction bases: 7. Germline V gene lookup returns CDR1 WNHNN and CDR2 SYGVQD (reference sequence). The CDR3 loop reads CASSEARTGNTDTQYF. CDR3 coding DNA: TGCGCCAGCAGTGAAGCGCGGACAGGGAACACAGATACGCAGTATTTT.

This rearrangement joins TRBV5-1 to TRBJ2-7; 8 nucleotides agree with TRBD1. The V gene end was trimmed by 0 bases and the J gene end by 4 bases; junction bases not matched to a gene: 3. From germline, CDR1 is SGHRS and CDR2 YFSETQ. The CDR3 is made up of 14 amino acids. The CDR3 bases are TGCGCCAGCAGCTTGGCAGGGGGCCGTTACGAGCAGTACTTC. It is translated as CASSLAGGRYEQYF.

CDR3 region: CASSLGPPNTGELFF. The CDR3 region has the DNA TGTGCCAGCAGCTTGGGCCCCCCCAACACCGGGGAGCTGTTTTTT. The V call is TRBV5-4, the J call TRBJ2-2; D is ambiguous. CDR3 length equals 15 residues. Germline V gene sequence: CDR1 SGHNT, CDR2 YYREEE (reference sequence). The V end was cut by 0 bases, the J end by 2 bases, with 8 bases between. The full variable domain, in which reference TRBV5-4 and TRBJ2-2 provide the parts outside the CDR3, is ETGVTQSPTHLIKTRGQQVTLRCSSQSGHNTVSWYQQALGQGPQFIFQYYREEENGRGNFPPRFSGLQFPNYSSELNVNALELDDSALYLCASSLGPPNTGELFFGEGSRLTVL.

The gene calls are TRBV6-5 and TRBJ2-5; tentative D call: TRBD2 (6 bases). The CDR3 extends over 14 amino acids. Germline CDR1 and CDR2: MNHEY and SVGAGI. V lost 7 bases and J lost 5, with 17 bases in between. CDR3 residues: CASTRDSGPETQYF. The CDR3 DNA is TGTGCCAGCACCCGGGACTCAGGGCCCGAGACCCAGTACTTC.

This chain connects TRBV15 to TRBJ2-3; D remains unclear. Trimming shortened V by 3 bases and J by 11 bases, and 15 bases separated the two germline ends. The CDR3 totals 13 residues. Germline-derived CDR1 and CDR2 are LNHNV and YYDKDF (reference sequence). The CDR3 protein is CATSSPRSREQYF. CDR3 in DNA: TGTGCCACCAGCAGTCCCAGGAGCCGTGAGCAGTATTTT.

The chain links TRBV5-4 to TRBJ2-7; D not resolved. The CDR3 contains 13 residues. Germline assignment: CDR1 SGHNT and CDR2 YYREEE (reference sequence). Between the trimmed V and J ends, which lost 2 bases and 4 bases, there was a span of 10 bases. CDR3 in DNA: TGTGCCAGCAGCTTCGGCAGAACATACGAGCAGTACTTC. Its translation is CASSFGRTYEQYF. Based on the CDR3 plus reference TRBV5-4 and TRBJ2-7, the full variable domain is ETGVTQSPTHLIKTRGQQVTLRCSSQSGHNTVSWYQQALGQGPQFIFQYYREEENGRGNFPPRFSGLQFPNYSSELNVNALELDDSALYLCASSFGRTYEQYFGPGTRLTVT.

The genes are TRBV19 and TRBJ2-1; 10 nucleotides align to TRBD2. The germline V gene encodes CDR1 LNHDA and CDR2 SQIVND (reference sequence). The J segment lost 7 bases and the V segment lost 8 bases, leaving 5 bases of the junction unmatched. CDR3 length: 13 amino acids. CDR3 protein: CASGLAALNEQFF. The DNA of the CDR3 is TGTGCCAGTGGACTAGCGGCTCTAAATGAGCAGTTCTTC. The full variable domain, with the rest looked up from reference TRBV19 and TRBJ2-1, is DGGITQSPKYLFRKEGQNVTLSCEQNLNHDAMYWYRQDPGQGLRLIYYSQIVNDFQKGDIAEGYSVSREKKESFPLTVTSAQKNPTAFYLCASGLAALNEQFFGPGTRLTVL.

The V call is TRBV2, the J call TRBJ2-7; 11 nucleotides match TRBD1. V lost 4 bases, J lost 2 bases, and 4 bases stayed unmatched. CDR3 size: 15 residues. Germline values: CDR1 SNHLY, CDR2 FYNNEI. The CDR3 sequence: CASSGGTGGTYEQYF. CDR3 DNA: TGTGCCAGCAGTGGCGGGACAGGGGGTACCTACGAGCAGTACTTC.

The chain couples TRBV19 to TRBJ1-1, with TRBD1 as a possible D gene (6 bases). V lost 5 bases and J 8 bases, leaving 12 bases between the germline ends. This CDR3 contains 12 residues. In germline, CDR1 is LNHDA, CDR2 SQIVND (reference sequence). The DNA for the CDR3 is TGTGCCAGTAGTCGACAGGTTGAAGAAGCTTTCTTT. Protein sequence: CASSRQVEEAFF.

The chain joins TRBV7-9 to TRBJ1-4, with TRBD1 matching over 9 bases. Germline CDR1 is SEHNR and CDR2 is FQNEAQ (reference sequence). Losses at the gene ends were 3 bases for V and 6 bases for J; bases not matched to a gene: 5. This CDR3 has 15 amino acids. CDR3 region: CASSLLGQGHEKLFF. DNA of the CDR3: TGTGCCAGCAGCTTGCTGGGACAGGGCCATGAAAAACTGTTTTTT.

The sample holds a few counts of this clone. The chain recombines TRBV4-2 with TRBJ2-2; TRBD2 matches 12 bases. With 5 bases clipped from V and 6 bases from J, the junction kept 7 bases outside the gene matches. From germline, CDR1 is LGHNA and CDR2 YNFKEQ. The CDR3 sequence is 16 residues long. The CDR3 DNA reads as TGTGCCAGCAGCGTCCGACTAGCGGGAGCGTCCGGGGAGCTGTTTTTT. It is translated as CASSVRLAGASGELFF.

The chain joins TRBV27 to TRBJ1-1, with D uncertain. CDR3 length: 11 residues. Per germline, CDR1 MNHEY and CDR2 SMNVEV (reference sequence). Deletions cut 7 bases from V and 7 bases from J, with 10 bases between. CDR3 residues: CASTGFREAFF. For the CDR3, the DNA is TGTGCCAGCACGGGGTTTCGTGAAGCTTTCTTT.